This T cell receptor beta chain was recovered during a study of T cell responses to AZD1222 COVID-19 vaccine. Whole-study results and caveats: Repertoires were obtained only post-peak T cell response. Among the donors, most were white British and more were female, and clonal diversity was possibly underestimated. CD4 TCRs associated with vaccination spanned spike, dominating at 160-218 and 743-854.

TCRdb's table, derived via immunoSEQ multiplex PCR, lists solely in-frame clones and lacks some. The sample yields over 150,000 clones, around nine tenths seen once. The germline V gene encodes CDR1 LNHDA and CDR2 SQIVND (reference sequence). Trimming removed 5 bases from V and 7 bases from J; junction bases left unmatched: 21. CDR3 size: 18 residues. This clone has only one observation. Its antigen is still unknown. This receptor was obtained from an adult in good health. Specimen: peripheral blood, collected on day 0 of AZD1222 vaccination. The V gene is TRBV19, the J gene TRBJ1-2; 8 positions match TRBD1. The CDR3 sequence is CASSHRQGASSTTPGYTF. As DNA, the CDR3 is TGTGCCAGTAGTCACCGGCAGGGGGCGAGTTCCACGACGCCTGGCTACACCTTC.